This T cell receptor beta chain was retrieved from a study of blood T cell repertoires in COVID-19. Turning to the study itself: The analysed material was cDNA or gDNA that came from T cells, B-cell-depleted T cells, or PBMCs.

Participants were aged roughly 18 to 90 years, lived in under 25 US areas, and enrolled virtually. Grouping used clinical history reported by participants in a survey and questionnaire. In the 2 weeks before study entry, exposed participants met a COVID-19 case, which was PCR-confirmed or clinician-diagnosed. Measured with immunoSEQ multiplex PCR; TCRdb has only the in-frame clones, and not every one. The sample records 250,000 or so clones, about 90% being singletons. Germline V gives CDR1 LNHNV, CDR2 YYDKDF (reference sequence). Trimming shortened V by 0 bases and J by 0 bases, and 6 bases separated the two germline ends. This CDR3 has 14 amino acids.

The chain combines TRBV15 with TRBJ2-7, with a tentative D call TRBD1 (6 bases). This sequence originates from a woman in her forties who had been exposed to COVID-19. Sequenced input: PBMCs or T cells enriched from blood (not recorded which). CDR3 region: CATSREGGSYEQYF. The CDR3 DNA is TGTGCCACCAGCAGAGAAGGGGGCTCCTACGAGCAGTACTTC.